These 22 T cell receptor beta chains were sequenced from one sample in a study of T-cell memory formation after mild COVID-19. TCRdb re-analysed the 5' RACE reads in MiXCR, keeping a single row per CDR3 protein. Of 140,000 or so distinct CDR3 sequences in the sample, about 19% were seen once. The sample consisted of PBMCs or a T cell subset sorted from them (not recorded which). These receptors originate from an adult woman who had mild COVID-19 (a few samples of this study predate the infection). Cell type and time point are not known.

This rearrangement joins TRBV7-2 to TRBJ2-3, with D hard to call. V was shortened by 6 bases and J by 4 bases, with 8 bases between the two germline ends. There are 12 residues in the CDR3. Germline CDR1 SGHTA, CDR2 FQGNSA. The CDR3 coding sequence is TGTGCCAGCAGGCCCCAGTCAGATACGCAGTATTTT. Its translation: CASRPQSDTQYF.

The J gene is TRBJ1-6, the V gene TRBV7-9; possibly TRBD1 for D (6 bases). The CDR3 has 15 residues. Trimming took off 4 bases at V and 2 bases at J, with 9 bases between the two ends. Per germline, CDR1 SEHNR and CDR2 FQNEAQ (reference sequence). The DNA of the CDR3 is TGTGCCAGCAGCTCATACAGGGCCTATAATTCACCCCTCCACTTT. It specifies CASSSYRAYNSPLHF. Full variable domain (remainder filled in from reference TRBV7-9 and TRBJ1-6): DTGVSQNPRHKITKRGQNVTFRCDPISEHNRLYWYRQTLGQGPEFLTYFQNEAQLEKSRLLSDRFSAERPKGSFSTLEIQRTEQGDSAMYLCASSSYRAYNSPLHFGNGTRLTVT.

This clonotype was detected a few times. This rearrangement joins TRBV11-1 to TRBJ2-7; TRBD2 aligns across 12 bases. The V gene's germline CDR1 is SGHAT and CDR2 FQDESV (reference sequence). This CDR3 spans 17 amino acids. Unmatched junction bases numbered 9, after V lost 5 bases and J lost 1 base. The CDR3 region has the DNA TGTGCCAGCAGCATATCGGGACTAGCGGGTTCTTCCTACGAGCAGTACTTC. This codes for CASSISGLAGSSYEQYF.

The chain combines TRBV12-3 or TRBV12-4 with TRBJ2-7; 12 bases line up with TRBD2. Trimming took 6 bases from V and 4 from J; bases not matched to a gene: 4. The length of the CDR3 is 14 residues. The CDR3 coding sequence is TGTGCCAGCAGAGCTAGCGGGAGGGCTTACGAGCAGTACTTC. Its translation: CASRASGRAYEQYF.

Many counts were recorded for this clonotype. The chain is built from TRBV6-6 and TRBJ2-3; TRBD2 aligns across 8 bases. CDR3 length equals 16 residues. Germline V gives CDR1 MNHNY, CDR2 SVGAGI (reference sequence). The V segment lost 0 bases and the J segment 3 bases; nucleotides outside the gene matches: 5. The CDR3 coding sequence is TGTGCCAGCAGTTACTCGCATGCGGGGGGAACAGATACGCAGTATTTT. Its protein product is CASSYSHAGGTDTQYF.

The J gene is TRBJ2-3, the V gene TRBV5-1; D ambiguous. The V end was cut by 0 bases, the J end by 6 bases, with 11 bases between. The CDR3 runs to 14 residues. Germline V CDR1 and CDR2: SGHRS, YFSETQ. Written as DNA, the CDR3 is TGCGCCAGCAGCTTGGACCCGGGTCGGGATACGCAGTATTTT. Encoded protein: CASSLDPGRDTQYF.

This clonotype was recorded many times. Sequence at one end of the junction differs from germline and may be a read error. The genes are TRBV5-1 and TRBJ2-1; 7 bases align to TRBD2. Germline V gene lookup returns CDR1 SGHRS and CDR2 YFSETQ. The CDR3 is made up of 15 amino acids. The CDR3 here is CASSLGGSSYNEQFF. For the CDR3, the DNA is TGTGCCAGCAGTTTAGGCGGGAGCTCCTACAATGAGCAGTTCTTC.

The chain joins TRBV12-3 or TRBV12-4 to TRBJ1-1; D remains unclear. V was pared by 5 bases and J by 10 bases, with 14 bases between. The CDR3 covers 12 residues. CDR3 DNA: TGTGCCAGCAGTCCCGGGCCAGCCGGAGCTTTCTTT. Protein sequence: CASSPGPAGAFF.

This clonotype turned up a few times. The chain links TRBV5-1 to TRBJ2-1; D unclear. The CDR3 loop spans 11 amino acids. With 4 bases removed from V and 5 bases from J, the gap between germline ends came to 4 bases. The germline V gene encodes CDR1 SGHRS and CDR2 YFSETQ. The CDR3 nucleotides read TGCGCCAGCAGCGGTCACAATGAGCAGTTCTTC. Translated: CASSGHNEQFF.

This clonotype has a handful of counts. The chain links TRBV25-1 to TRBJ1-4; 9 bases agree with TRBD1. Germline values: CDR1 MGHDK, CDR2 SYGVNS. Trimming removed 2 bases from V and 7 bases from J; junction bases left unmatched: 5. CDR3 size: 15 residues. The CDR3 DNA is TGTGCCAGCAGTGAACGGGACAGGGTGGCTGAAAAACTGTTTTTT. Its translation is CASSERDRVAEKLFF. Full variable domain (rest looked up from reference TRBV25-1 and TRBJ1-4): EADIYQTPRYLVIGTGKKITLECSQTMGHDKMYWYQQDPGMELHLIHYSYGVNSTEKGDLSSESTVSRIRTEHFPLTLESARPSHTSQYLCASSERDRVAEKLFFGSGTQLSVL.

V is TRBV7-6 and J is TRBJ1-4; D is undetermined. This CDR3 spans 13 amino acids. Germline CDR1 is SGHVS and CDR2 is FNYEAQ. V was clipped by 1 base and J by 7 bases, with 7 bases between them. DNA for the CDR3: TGTGCCAGCAGCTTAGTTGCTTCTGAAAAACTGTTTTTT. It specifies CASSLVASEKLFF.

The rearrangement joins TRBV6-2 or TRBV6-3 to TRBJ2-5; D remains ambiguous. Germline V gene data show CDR1 as MNHEY and CDR2 as SVGEGT. This CDR3 region has 14 residues. Trimming took 0 bases from V and 4 from J, leaving 9 bases between them. The CDR3 loop reads CASSYSVGSETQYF. As DNA, the CDR3 is TGTGCCAGCAGTTACTCGGTAGGGTCAGAGACCCAGTACTTC.

The chain uses TRBV4-1 and TRBJ2-5, with no clear D. Germline V CDR1 and CDR2: MGHRA, YSYEKL. The V and J ends lost 0 bases and 13 bases respectively, with 18 bases between them. The CDR3 totals 14 residues. In DNA, the CDR3 is TGCGCCAGCAGCCAAGATAGAACAGCCCGAGGTCCGTACTTC. Its translation: CASSQDRTARGPYF.

The chain employs TRBV7-2 and TRBJ1-1; D gene ambiguous. V was pared by 3 bases and J by 1 base, with 15 bases between. From germline, CDR1 is SGHTA and CDR2 FQGNSA. CDR3 length: 16 amino acids. DNA for the CDR3: TGTGCCAGCAGCTTCTTTACGACGTTTAAGAACACTGAAGCTTTCTTT. Encoded protein: CASSFFTTFKNTEAFF.

Written as DNA, the CDR3 is TGCGCCAGCAGCTTACAGGGGCAAATCACAGATACGCAGTATTTT. This translates into CASSLQGQITDTQYF. The chain combines TRBV5-1 with TRBJ2-3, with TRBD1 matching over 7 bases. The length of the CDR3 is 15 residues. CDR1 is SGHRS and CDR2 is YFSETQ in the germline V gene. V trimming: 2 bases; J trimming: 2 bases; junction bases outside the gene matches: 5.

This clonotype turned up a few times. The chain links TRBV5-6 to TRBJ1-2; D call uncertain. CDR3 length: 14 residues. Trimming stripped 2 bases from V and 4 bases from J, with 12 bases between. CDR1 and CDR2 (germline): SGHDT, YYEEEE. The CDR3 reads CASSLGRMGYGYTF. The CDR3, as DNA: TGTGCCAGCAGCTTAGGGCGTATGGGCTATGGCTACACCTTC.

The chain combines TRBV5-1 with TRBJ1-1, with TRBD1 matching over 9 bases. The CDR3 totals 13 residues. The germline gives CDR1 SGHRS, CDR2 YFSETQ. V was clipped by 3 bases and J by 7 bases; unmatched bases: 4. The CDR3, as DNA: TGCGCCAGCAGCTCGGGACAGGGAAGTGAAGCTTTCTTT. Its translation is CASSSGQGSEAFF.

The V gene is TRBV6-5, the J gene TRBJ2-7, with no clear D. Per the germline V gene, CDR1 is MNHEY and CDR2 is SVGAGI. Trimming removed 5 bases from V and 7 bases from J, with 18 bases in between. The CDR3 runs 14 residues. The chain's CDR3 is CASSLTFIGSEQYF. The CDR3 DNA reads as TGTGCCAGCAGTCTCACTTTTATCGGGTCGGAGCAGTACTTC.

The chain employs TRBV7-9 and TRBJ2-3; 11 bases are shared with TRBD2. The J segment lost 6 bases and the V segment lost 5 bases, leaving 7 bases of the junction unmatched. Germline V lookup: CDR1 SEHNR, CDR2 FQNEAQ (reference sequence). This CDR3 has 15 amino acids. CDR3 DNA sequence: TGTGCCAGCAGCCTAACTAGCGGGAGAGGGGATACGCAGTATTTT. Translating it yields CASSLTSGRGDTQYF.

The chain joins TRBV12-3 or TRBV12-4 to TRBJ1-1; no firm D call. Trimming took 2 bases from V and 0 from J, leaving 4 bases between them. This CDR3 comprises 13 residues. The CDR3 DNA reads as TGTGCCAGCAGTTTATTGGTGAACACTGAAGCTTTCTTT. Its translation is CASSLLVNTEAFF.

J is TRBJ2-3 and V is TRBV25-1; D is possibly TRBD1 (6 bases). CDR3 length equals 15 residues. Trimming removed 4 bases from V and 2 bases from J, with 13 bases in between. Germline V lookup: CDR1 MGHDK, CDR2 SYGVNS. The CDR3 protein is CASSGGGISTDTQYF. In nucleotides, the CDR3 is TGTGCCAGCAGTGGAGGGGGAATTTCCACAGATACGCAGTATTTT.

This clonotype has just a few counts. The gene calls are TRBV7-2 and TRBJ2-1, with 9 bases that match TRBD2. The germline V gene encodes CDR1 SGHTA and CDR2 FQGNSA. The CDR3 runs 15 residues. The junction had 4 bases not matched to a gene; V was cut back by 1 base and J by 6 bases. DNA of the CDR3: TGTGCCAGCAGCTTAGGGGGCGGGAGGGCCAATGAGCAGTTCTTC. Its translation is CASSLGGGRANEQFF. Variable domain in full (rest from reference TRBV7-2 and TRBJ2-1): GAGVSQSPSNKVTEKGKDVELRCDPISGHTALYWYRQSLGQGLEFLIYFQGNSAPDKSGLPSDRFSAERTGGSVSTLTIQRTQQEDSAVYLCASSLGGGRANEQFFGPGTRLTVL.